One sample yielded the 9 T cell receptor beta chains listed below, sequenced in a study of shared clonotypes between healthy human individuals. Data came from immunoSEQ multiplex PCR; TCRdb stores just in-frame clones and leaves some out. The table has about 1.5 million clones, 98% seen once; the top ten hold roughly 0.45%. The sequenced material came from naive CD4+ T cells sorted from blood. The subset is: CD45RA+ positively selected. The source is a man aged 30-40 years in good health.

The chain carries TRBV5-6 and TRBJ2-3, with 7 bases lining up with TRBD2. Germline CDR1 is SGHDT and CDR2 is YYEEEE. With 2 bases clipped from V and 0 bases from J, the junction kept 6 bases outside the gene matches. CDR3 size: 16 residues. The CDR3 nucleotides read TGTGCCAGCAGCTTCTCCCTAGCGGCTAGCACAGATACGCAGTATTTT. Its translation is CASSFSLAASTDTQYF.

With respect to this clone: Other DNA sequences in this specimen translate into the identical CDR3. The chain is built from TRBV2 and TRBJ2-7; D might be TRBD1 (7 bases). The germline gives CDR1 SNHLY, CDR2 FYNNEI. V lost 4 bases and J 3 bases, leaving 10 bases between the germline ends. CDR3 length: 13 amino acids. In nucleotides, the CDR3 is TGTGCCAGCAGTGGGCAGGGGGGCTACGAGCAGTACTTC. This encodes CASSGQGGYEQYF.

Only one count was recorded for this clone. The chain is built from TRBV5-1 and TRBJ2-1; TRBD1 aligns across 9 bases. The J segment lost 6 bases and the V segment lost 0 bases, leaving 4 bases of the junction unmatched. Germline CDR1 reads SGHRS; CDR2 reads YFSETQ. The CDR3 length is 15 residues. The CDR3 region is CASSLGQGGRNEQFF. The DNA of the CDR3 is TGCGCCAGCAGCTTGGGACAGGGGGGTCGCAATGAGCAGTTCTTC.

J is TRBJ1-4 and V is TRBV15, with D unclear. The V end lost 5 bases, the J end lost 3 bases, and 13 bases lay between the germline ends. The CDR3 has 15 amino acids. CDR1 is LNHNV and CDR2 is YYDKDF in the germline V gene (reference sequence). CDR3 sequence: CATSPTGLANEKLFF. The CDR3 bases are TGTGCCACCAGCCCAACGGGGTTGGCTAATGAAAAACTGTTTTTT.

This chain joins TRBV19 and TRBJ2-3; 8 nucleotides match TRBD2. Germline CDR1 and CDR2: LNHDA and SQIVND (reference sequence). With 6 bases clipped from V and 7 bases from J, the junction kept 9 bases outside the gene matches. This CDR3 contains 14 residues. The CDR3 nucleotides are TGTGCCAGTAGCGGGGGGGACGCTTCTAATACGCAGTATTTT. This gives the protein CASSGGDASNTQYF.

The V and J genes are TRBV6-1 and TRBJ1-1; TRBD1 matches at 8 bases. This CDR3 is 14 amino acids long. Germline V CDR1 and CDR2: MNHNS, SASEGT. Germline trimming cut 4 bases from V and 1 base from J; bases unmatched to any gene: 2. CDR3 bases: TGTGCCAGCAGTGTGGACAGGGCGAACACTGAAGCTTTCTTT. Its translation: CASSVDRANTEAFF.

The sample holds one count of this clone. The gene calls are TRBV5-6 and TRBJ1-5; 11 positions agree with TRBD1. V was clipped by 4 bases and J by 5 bases; unmatched bases: 5. CDR3 size: 15 residues. The germline V gene encodes CDR1 SGHDT and CDR2 YYEEEE. CDR3 sequence: CASSVGQGVDQPQHF. CDR3 DNA: TGTGCCAGCAGCGTGGGACAGGGGGTGGATCAGCCCCAGCATTTT. Based on the CDR3 plus reference TRBV5-6 and TRBJ1-5, the full variable domain is DAGVTQSPTHLIKTRGQQVTLRCSPKSGHDTVSWYQQALGQGPQFIFQYYEEEERQRGNFPDRFSGHQFPNYSSELNVNALLLGDSALYLCASSVGQGVDQPQHFGDGTRLSIL.

The CDR3 sequence is CASSQNDGGRTTQYF. For the CDR3, the DNA is TGCGCCAGCAGCCAAAACGACGGCGGGAGGACGACGCAGTATTTT. This chain links TRBV4-1 with TRBJ2-3, with 8 bases identical to TRBD2. CDR3 size: 15 residues. After removal of 2 bases from V and 9 bases from J, the junction contained 10 bases not matched to a gene. Germline V gene data show CDR1 as MGHRA and CDR2 as YSYEKL.

This chain connects TRBV5-1 to TRBJ1-1, with a possible D match to TRBD1 (5 bases). The CDR3 loop spans 15 amino acids. The ends were cut back, 0 bases at V and 3 bases at J, with 12 bases in the middle. CDR1 is SGHRS and CDR2 is YFSETQ in the germline V gene. The DNA for the CDR3 is TGCGCCAGCAGCTTGGCCCCAGGGCTGTACACTGAAGCTTTCTTT. As protein: CASSLAPGLYTEAFF. Together with reference TRBV5-1 and TRBJ1-1, the CDR3 gives the full variable domain: KAGVTQTPRYLIKTRGQQVTLSCSPISGHRSVSWYQQTPGQGLQFLFEYFSETQRNKGNFPGRFSGRQFSNSRSEMNVSTLELGDSALYLCASSLAPGLYTEAFFGQGTRLTVV.